Below are 9 T cell receptor beta chains sequenced from a single sample in a study of cytomegalovirus exposure and HLA in healthy donors. The data were produced by immunoSEQ multiplex PCR, yet TCRdb's version contains in-frame clones alone and is incomplete. The sample yields tens of thousands of clones, 96% seen once. Sequencing was carried out using PBMCs. Receptor source: a woman aged 18-29 years in good health and CMV-seropositive.

The chain combines TRBV7-8 with TRBJ2-7, with D tentatively TRBD1 (6 bases). Germline CDR1 and CDR2: SGHVS and FQNEAQ. The CDR3 has 18 residues. Trimming shortened V by 1 base and J by 0 bases, and 19 bases separated the two germline ends. CDR3 region: CASSLDPPPGALSYEQYF. The CDR3 nucleotides read TGTGCCAGCAGCTTAGATCCCCCGCCAGGGGCCCTCTCCTACGAGCAGTACTTC. The complete variable domain, with remaining parts taken from reference TRBV7-8 and TRBJ2-7, reads GAGVSQSPRYKVAKRGQDVALRCDPISGHVSLFWYQQALGQGPEFLTYFQNEAQLDKSGLPSDRFFAERPEGSVSTLKIQRTQQEDSAVYLCASSLDPPPGALSYEQYFGPGTRLTVT.

A single count supports this clone. This chain links TRBV11-3 with TRBJ2-2; tentatively, D is TRBD1 (6 bases). The CDR3 contains 14 residues. From germline, CDR1 is SGHNT and CDR2 YENEEA. V lost 5 bases to trimming and J lost 6 bases, with 13 bases between them. The CDR3 loop reads CASSPYPGAGELFF. The CDR3 DNA sequence: TGTGCCAGCAGCCCCTACCCAGGGGCCGGGGAGCTGTTTTTT.

The chain uses TRBV29-1 and TRBJ1-1; D gene ambiguous. V lost 3 bases and J lost 1, with 6 bases in between. CDR3 length: 12 amino acids. The V gene's germline CDR1 is SQVTM and CDR2 ANQGSEA. The CDR3 DNA is TGCAGCGTTGATGAGGGGAACACTGAAGCTTTCTTT. It encodes CSVDEGNTEAFF.

The gene calls are TRBV29-1 and TRBJ2-7; 9 positions match TRBD2. The J segment lost 3 bases and the V segment lost 4 bases, leaving 4 bases of the junction unmatched. Germline V CDR1 and CDR2: SQVTM, ANQGSEA. The CDR3 totals 13 residues. Here the CDR3 reads CSVGLAEDYEQYF. DNA of the CDR3: TGCAGCGTTGGACTAGCGGAAGACTACGAGCAGTACTTC.

Written as DNA, the CDR3 is TGTGCCACCAGCAAGACTAGCGGGACAGCAGAGACCCAGTACTTC. Amino acid sequence: CATSKTSGTAETQYF. This sequence joins TRBV15 and TRBJ2-5; TRBD2 matches 11 bases. V dropped 4 bases and J dropped 4; count of bases not matched to a gene: 5. This CDR3 contains 15 residues. The germline V gene encodes CDR1 LNHNV and CDR2 YYDKDF (reference sequence).

The chain couples TRBV6-5 to TRBJ2-7; 7 positions match TRBD1. V shed 8 bases, J shed 3 bases, and the junction held 10 bases outside the gene matches. The CDR3 contains 14 residues. Germline CDR1 MNHEY, CDR2 SVGAGI. CDR3 in DNA: TGTGCCAGCGGCCTGGACAGGAAAATCTACGAGCAGTACTTC. Translated, it gives CASGLDRKIYEQYF.

V gene TRBV5-1 combines with J gene TRBJ2-5; a weak D match, TRBD1 (6 bases). CDR3 size: 13 residues. The germline V gene encodes CDR1 SGHRS and CDR2 YFSETQ. Trimming took 4 bases from V and 4 from J, leaving 11 bases between them. For the CDR3, the DNA is TGCGCCAGCAGCCCCAGGGGATCAGAGACCCAGTACTTC. Encoded protein: CASSPRGSETQYF.

This rearrangement joins TRBV5-1 to TRBJ2-5; D not certain. V lost 2 bases to trimming and J lost 3 bases, with 11 bases between them. CDR1 and CDR2 from the germline V gene are SGHRS and YFSETQ. The CDR3 has 14 amino acids. The CDR3 nucleotides are TGCGCCAGCAGCTTTTCGCAAGTAGAAGAGACCCAGTACTTC. Translating gives CASSFSQVEETQYF.

This chain connects TRBV19 to TRBJ2-1; 8 bases agree with TRBD2. The CDR3 is 12 residues long. Looked up from germline, CDR1 is LNHDA and CDR2 is SQIVND (reference sequence). Trimming removed 8 bases from V and 5 bases from J; junction bases left unmatched: 2. The CDR3 region has the DNA TGTGCCAGTTTAGCGGGGAACAATGAGCAGTTCTTC. Its translation is CASLAGNNEQFF.